These 3 T cell receptor beta chains originate from one sample sequenced in a study of blood T cells in healthy people across ages. It was with a sample-barcoded 5' primer and a J-beta primer mix that a second PCR of roughly 7 to 12 cycles was run. TCRdb reanalysed the 5' RACE reads using MiXCR and keeps one entry per CDR3 protein. This sample has almost 800,000 distinct CDR3 sequences, with more than 45% found just once. Sequencing input: blood. Receptor source: a man aged 25 to 40 in good health.

This chain uses TRBV11-2 with TRBJ2-4; 8 nucleotides align to TRBD2. The J segment lost 8 bases and the V segment lost 6 bases, leaving 6 bases of the junction unmatched. There are 13 residues in the CDR3. CDR1 is SGHAT, CDR2 FQNNGV, per germline. The CDR3 DNA follows: TGTGCCAGCAGTTCGGGAGGGCCGTACATTCAGTACTTC. This sequence encodes CASSSGGPYIQYF.

This clonotype came up a few times. The gene calls are TRBV29-1 and TRBJ2-7, with 11 bases fitting TRBD2. CDR1 is SQVTM, CDR2 ANQGSEA, per germline. This CDR3 comprises 13 residues. Trimming removed 4 bases from V and 7 bases from J; junction bases left unmatched: 6. The CDR3 nucleotides read TGCAGCGTTGTACTAGCGGGAGTCGGGGAGCAGTACTTC. Translation: CSVVLAGVGEQYF.

The chain is built from TRBV7-2 and TRBJ2-7; 7 bases are shared with TRBD1. The V and J ends lost 5 bases and 9 bases, in that order; junction bases with no gene match: 13. Germline values: CDR1 SGHTA, CDR2 FQGNSA. The CDR3 extends over 14 amino acids. The CDR3, as DNA: TGTGCCAGCAGCCCGAGACAGGGATTAACCGGGCAGTACTTC. Translating it yields CASSPRQGLTGQYF.